This record looks at one TCR beta chain sequence and its context. The sample originates from a study of cytomegalovirus exposure and HLA in healthy donors. Looking at the study overall: From donors who were HLA-typed, an early data release held 70 million to 90 million unique TCRs.

The PCR was carried out with 60 Vbeta primers and 13 Jbeta primers. Clones were read by immunoSEQ multiplex PCR, and TCRdb kept only the in-frame ones, dropping some. Here the sample spans roughly 160,000 clones, approximately 80% being singletons. CDR3 length: 16 residues. The germline V gene encodes CDR1 SGDLS and CDR2 YYNGEE. With V trimmed by 2 bases and J by 1 base, 8 bases remained unmatched. This receptor was identified in a boy younger than 10 in good health and CMV-seronegative. This sequence joins TRBV9 and TRBJ2-5, with TRBD2 identical over 7 bases. What was sequenced was PBMCs. CDR3 nucleotides: TGTGCCAGCAGCGTTTCTGCGGGAGAGGGCCAAGAGACCCAGTACTTC. Translation gives CASSVSAGEGQETQYF.